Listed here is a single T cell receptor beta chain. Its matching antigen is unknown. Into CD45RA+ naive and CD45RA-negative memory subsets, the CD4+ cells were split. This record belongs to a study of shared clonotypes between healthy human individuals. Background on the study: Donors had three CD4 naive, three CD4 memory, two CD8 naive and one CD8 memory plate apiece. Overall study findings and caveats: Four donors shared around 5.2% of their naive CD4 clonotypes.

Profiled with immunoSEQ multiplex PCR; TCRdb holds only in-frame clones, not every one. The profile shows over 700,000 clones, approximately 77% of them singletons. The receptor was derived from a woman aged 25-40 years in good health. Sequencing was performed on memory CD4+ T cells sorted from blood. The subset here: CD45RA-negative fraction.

The CDR3 DNA is TGCGCCAGCAGCCAAGACGTTACAGGGCCCACCTCGGAGTCCCAGTACTTC. Translated, it gives CASSQDVTGPTSESQYF. The gene calls are TRBV5-1 and TRBJ2-5; perhaps TRBD1 as D (6 bases). Looked up from germline, CDR1 is SGHRS and CDR2 is YFSETQ. The CDR3 is 17 amino acids. Trimming took 4 bases from V and 9 from J, leaving 28 bases between them.